This T cell receptor (beta chain) was sequenced during a study of blood T cell repertoires in COVID-19. Overall study context: Sample material is recorded as cDNA or gDNA derived from T cells, B-cell-depleted T cells, or PBMCs.

This CDR3 is built from 13 residues. With V trimmed by 8 bases and J by 7 bases, 9 bases remained unmatched. Generated by immunoSEQ multiplex PCR, the TCRdb table keeps only in-frame clones and is missing some. The sample contains 100,000 to 110,000 clones, over 65% of which appear only once. This sequence was found in a human donor in a cohort sampled during active COVID-19. The V and J genes are TRBV12-3 or TRBV12-4 and TRBJ1-2, with 8 nucleotides matching TRBD1. Specimen: peripheral blood. The CDR3 sequence is CASATGGLRGYTF. Written as DNA, the CDR3 is TGTGCCAGCGCAACAGGGGGGCTGCGTGGCTACACCTTC.